This T cell receptor beta chain stems from a study of T-cell memory formation after mild COVID-19. Study results and caveats: Cross-reactive memory appears to have joined, as suggested by some responding clones showing up in pre-infection memory. Researchers report contracting CD4+ clones mostly in CM and EM, with CD8+ clones in EMRA.

From 5'RACE with constant-segment primers came TCR alpha and TCR beta cDNA libraries that carried sample barcodes and UMIs. Each CDR3 protein gets one entry after TCRdb re-called the 5' RACE reads with MiXCR. The table has a few hundred thousand distinct CDR3 sequences, 14% seen once; the top ten hold around a fifth. A few counts support this clonotype. Its antigen is not known. This sequence originates from a man younger than 30 who had mild COVID-19 (a few samples of this study predate the infection). Cell type and time point are not known. Sequencing used PBMCs or a T cell subset sorted from them (not recorded which).

CDR3: CASSLWARYNEQFF. CDR3 nucleotide sequence: TGTGCCAGCAGCTTATGGGCCAGATACAATGAGCAGTTCTTC. V usage is TRBV7-9 and J usage is TRBJ2-1, with D unclear. Germline V lookup: CDR1 SEHNR, CDR2 FQNEAQ (reference sequence). The CDR3 length is 14 residues. Trimming removed 2 bases from V and 4 bases from J, with 9 bases in between.